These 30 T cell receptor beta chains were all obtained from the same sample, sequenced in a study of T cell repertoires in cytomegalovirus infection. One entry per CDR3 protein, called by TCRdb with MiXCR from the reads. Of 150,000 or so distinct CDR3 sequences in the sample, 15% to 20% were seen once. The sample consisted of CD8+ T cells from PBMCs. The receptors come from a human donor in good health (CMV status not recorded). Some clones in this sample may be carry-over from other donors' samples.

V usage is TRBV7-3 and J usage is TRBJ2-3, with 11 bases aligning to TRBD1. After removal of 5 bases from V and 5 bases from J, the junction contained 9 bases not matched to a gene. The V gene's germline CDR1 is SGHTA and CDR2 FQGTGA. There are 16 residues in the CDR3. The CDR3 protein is CASSQPGQGAQDTQYF. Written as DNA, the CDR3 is TGTGCCAGCAGCCAACCCGGACAGGGGGCGCAAGATACGCAGTATTTT.

The CDR3 spells CASSPAGRGPYNEQFF. CDR3 in DNA: TGTGCCAGCAGCCCCGCCGGCAGGGGTCCTTACAATGAGCAGTTCTTC. This chain joins TRBV7-3 and TRBJ2-1; the D gene is possibly TRBD1 (6 bases). Trimming took off 5 bases at V and 4 bases at J, with 18 bases between the two ends. The CDR3 runs 16 residues. From germline, CDR1 is SGHTA and CDR2 FQGTGA.

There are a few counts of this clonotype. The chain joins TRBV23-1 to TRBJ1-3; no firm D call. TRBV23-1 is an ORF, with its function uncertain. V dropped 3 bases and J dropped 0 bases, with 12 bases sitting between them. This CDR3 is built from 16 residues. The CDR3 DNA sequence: TGCGCCAGCAGTCATTCTTGGCAACTCTCTGGAAACACCATATATTTT. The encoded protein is CASSHSWQLSGNTIYF.

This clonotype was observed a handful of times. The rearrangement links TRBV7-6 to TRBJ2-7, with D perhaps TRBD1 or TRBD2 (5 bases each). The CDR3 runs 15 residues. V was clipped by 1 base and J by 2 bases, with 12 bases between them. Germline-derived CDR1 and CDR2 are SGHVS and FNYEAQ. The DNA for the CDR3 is TGTGCCAGCAGCTTAGGTCGGGGCTTAACCTACGAGCAGTACTTC. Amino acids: CASSLGRGLTYEQYF.

The CDR3, as DNA: TGTGCCAGCAGCTTCGTGGGCCAAGAGACCCAGTACTTC. This sequence encodes CASSFVGQETQYF. The chain recombines TRBV11-2 with TRBJ2-5; D is unclear. Germline CDR1 reads SGHAT; CDR2 reads FQNNGV. Trimming stripped 3 bases from V and 1 base from J, with 6 bases between. The CDR3 loop spans 13 amino acids.

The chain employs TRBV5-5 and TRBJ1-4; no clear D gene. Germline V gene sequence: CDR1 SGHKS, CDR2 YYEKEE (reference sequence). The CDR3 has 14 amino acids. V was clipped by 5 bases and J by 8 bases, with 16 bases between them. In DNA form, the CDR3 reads TGTGCCAGCAGACCGGGCCAGAGGAGGGAAAAACTGTTTTTT. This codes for CASRPGQRREKLFF. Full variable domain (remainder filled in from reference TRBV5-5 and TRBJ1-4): DAGVTQSPTHLIKTRGQQVTLRCSPISGHKSVSWYQQVLGQGPQFIFQYYEKEERGRGNFPDRFSARQFPNYSSELNVNALLLGDSALYLCASRPGQRREKLFFGSGTQLSVL.

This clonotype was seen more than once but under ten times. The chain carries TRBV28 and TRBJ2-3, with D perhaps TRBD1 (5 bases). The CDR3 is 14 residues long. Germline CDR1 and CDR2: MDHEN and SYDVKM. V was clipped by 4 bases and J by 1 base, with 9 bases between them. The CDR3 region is CASSWVRGTDTQYF. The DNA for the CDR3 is TGTGCCAGCAGTTGGGTCAGGGGCACAGATACGCAGTATTTT.

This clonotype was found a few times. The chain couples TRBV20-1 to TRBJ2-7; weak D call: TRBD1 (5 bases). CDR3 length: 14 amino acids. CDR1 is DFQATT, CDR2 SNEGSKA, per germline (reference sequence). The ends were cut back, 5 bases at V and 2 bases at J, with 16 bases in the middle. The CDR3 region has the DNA TGCAGTGCTCTCGGCACGGACACTCCCTACGAGCAGTACTTC. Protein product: CSALGTDTPYEQYF.

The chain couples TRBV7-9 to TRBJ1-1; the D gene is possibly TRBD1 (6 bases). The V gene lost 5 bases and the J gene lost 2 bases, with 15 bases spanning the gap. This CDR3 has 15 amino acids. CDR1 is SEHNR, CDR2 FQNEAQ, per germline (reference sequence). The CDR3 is CASSQTQGVNTEAFF. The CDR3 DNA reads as TGTGCCAGCAGCCAAACACAGGGTGTAAACACTGAAGCTTTCTTT.

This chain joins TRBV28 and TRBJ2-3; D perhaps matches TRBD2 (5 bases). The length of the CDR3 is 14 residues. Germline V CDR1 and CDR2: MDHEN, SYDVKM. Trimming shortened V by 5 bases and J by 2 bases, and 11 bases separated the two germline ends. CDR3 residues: CASSHRGHTDTQYF. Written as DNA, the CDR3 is TGTGCCAGCAGTCACCGGGGTCACACAGATACGCAGTATTTT.

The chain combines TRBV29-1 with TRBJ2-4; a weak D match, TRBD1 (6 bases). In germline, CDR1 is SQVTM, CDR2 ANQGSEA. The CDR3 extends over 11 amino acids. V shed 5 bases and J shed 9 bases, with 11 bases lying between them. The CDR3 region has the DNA TGCAGCGTTTCACAGGGCAGCATTCAGTACTTC. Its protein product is CSVSQGSIQYF.

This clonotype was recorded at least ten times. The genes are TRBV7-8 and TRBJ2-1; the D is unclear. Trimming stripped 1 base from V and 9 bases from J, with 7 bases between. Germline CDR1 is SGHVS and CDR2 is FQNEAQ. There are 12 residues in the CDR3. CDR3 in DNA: TGTGCCAGCAGCTTAGGAAAGAGTGAGCAGTTCTTC. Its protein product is CASSLGKSEQFF. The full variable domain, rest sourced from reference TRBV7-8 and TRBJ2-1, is GAGVSQSPRYKVAKRGQDVALRCDPISGHVSLFWYQQALGQGPEFLTYFQNEAQLDKSGLPSDRFFAERPEGSVSTLKIQRTQQEDSAVYLCASSLGKSEQFFGPGTRLTVL.

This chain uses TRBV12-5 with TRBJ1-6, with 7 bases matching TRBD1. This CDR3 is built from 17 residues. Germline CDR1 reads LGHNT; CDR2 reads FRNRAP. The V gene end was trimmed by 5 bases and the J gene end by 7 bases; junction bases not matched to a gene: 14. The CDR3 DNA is TGTGCTAGTGGTCCCCCCTCTCGGGACAGCGAGAATTCACCCCTCCACTTT. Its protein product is CASGPPSRDSENSPLHF.

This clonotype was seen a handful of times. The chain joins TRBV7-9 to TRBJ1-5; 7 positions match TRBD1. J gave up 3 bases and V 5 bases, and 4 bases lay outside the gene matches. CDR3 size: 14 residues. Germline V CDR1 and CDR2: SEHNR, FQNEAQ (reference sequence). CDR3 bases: TGTGCCAGCAGCCAGGGACAGTCCAATCAGCCCCAGCATTTT. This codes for CASSQGQSNQPQHF.

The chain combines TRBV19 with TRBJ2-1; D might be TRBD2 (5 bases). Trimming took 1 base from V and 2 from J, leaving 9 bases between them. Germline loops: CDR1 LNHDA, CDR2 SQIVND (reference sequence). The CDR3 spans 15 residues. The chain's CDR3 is CASSIALRAYNEQFF. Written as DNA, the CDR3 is TGTGCCAGTAGTATAGCCTTGAGGGCCTACAATGAGCAGTTCTTC.

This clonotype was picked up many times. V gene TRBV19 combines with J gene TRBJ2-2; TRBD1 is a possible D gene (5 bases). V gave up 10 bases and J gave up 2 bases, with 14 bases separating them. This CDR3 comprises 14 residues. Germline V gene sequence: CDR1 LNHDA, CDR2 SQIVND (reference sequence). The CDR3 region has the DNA TGTGCCACCGAGACAGTATTCAACACCGGGGAGCTGTTTTTT. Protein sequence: CATETVFNTGELFF.

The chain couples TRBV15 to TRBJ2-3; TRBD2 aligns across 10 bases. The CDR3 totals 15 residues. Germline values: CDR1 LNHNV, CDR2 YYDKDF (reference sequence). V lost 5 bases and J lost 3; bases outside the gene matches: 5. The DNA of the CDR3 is TGTGCCACCAGCTCCACGACTAGCGGGACAGATACGCAGTATTTT. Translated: CATSSTTSGTDTQYF.

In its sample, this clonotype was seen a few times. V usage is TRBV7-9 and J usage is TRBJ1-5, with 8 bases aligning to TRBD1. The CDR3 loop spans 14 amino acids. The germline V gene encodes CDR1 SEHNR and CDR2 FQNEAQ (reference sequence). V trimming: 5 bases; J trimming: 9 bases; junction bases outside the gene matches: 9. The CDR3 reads CASSPGTGVRPQHF. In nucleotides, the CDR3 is TGTGCCAGCAGCCCCGGGACAGGCGTGAGGCCCCAGCATTTT. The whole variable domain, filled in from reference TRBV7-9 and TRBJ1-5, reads DTGVSQNPRHKITKRGQNVTFRCDPISEHNRLYWYRQTLGQGPEFLTYFQNEAQLEKSRLLSDRFSAERPKGSFSTLEIQRTEQGDSAMYLCASSPGTGVRPQHFGDGTRLSIL.

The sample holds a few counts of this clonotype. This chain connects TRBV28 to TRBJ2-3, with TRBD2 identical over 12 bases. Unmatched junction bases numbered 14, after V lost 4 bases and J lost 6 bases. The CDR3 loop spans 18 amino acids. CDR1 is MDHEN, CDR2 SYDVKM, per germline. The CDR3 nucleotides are TGTGCCAGCAGTTACCCTTTGACTAGCGGGAGAATCGGGGATACGCAGTATTTT. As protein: CASSYPLTSGRIGDTQYF.

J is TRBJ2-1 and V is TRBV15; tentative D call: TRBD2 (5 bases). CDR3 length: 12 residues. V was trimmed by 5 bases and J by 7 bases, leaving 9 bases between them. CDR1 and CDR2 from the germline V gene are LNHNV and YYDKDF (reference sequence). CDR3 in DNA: TGTGCCACCAGCGAGGGAGAAAATGAGCAGTTCTTC. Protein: CATSEGENEQFF. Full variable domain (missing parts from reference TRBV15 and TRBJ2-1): DAMVIQNPRYQVTQFGKPVTLSCSQTLNHNVMYWYQQKSSQAPKLLFHYYDKDFNNEADTPDNFQSRRPNTSFCFLDIRSPGLGDTAMYLCATSEGENEQFFGPGTRLTVL.

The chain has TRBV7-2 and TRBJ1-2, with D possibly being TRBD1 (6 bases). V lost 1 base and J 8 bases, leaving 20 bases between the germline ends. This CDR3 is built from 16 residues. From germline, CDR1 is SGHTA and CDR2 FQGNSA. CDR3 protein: CASSLDLKGTQGGYTF. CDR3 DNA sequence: TGTGCCAGCAGCTTAGACCTGAAGGGGACACAAGGAGGCTACACCTTC.

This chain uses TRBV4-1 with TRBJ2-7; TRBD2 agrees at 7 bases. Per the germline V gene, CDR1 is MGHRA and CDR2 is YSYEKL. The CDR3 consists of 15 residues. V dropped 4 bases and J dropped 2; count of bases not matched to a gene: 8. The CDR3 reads CASSPRLAAPYEQYF. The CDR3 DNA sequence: TGCGCCAGCAGCCCCCGACTAGCTGCTCCCTACGAGCAGTACTTC.

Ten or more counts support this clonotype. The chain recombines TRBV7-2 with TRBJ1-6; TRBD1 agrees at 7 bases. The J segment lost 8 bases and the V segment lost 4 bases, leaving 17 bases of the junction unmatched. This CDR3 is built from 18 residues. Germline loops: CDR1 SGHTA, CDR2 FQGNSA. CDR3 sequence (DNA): TGTGCCAGCAGCTCACTGTCACAGGGGAAAGGGGGATATTCACCCCTCCACTTT. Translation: CASSSLSQGKGGYSPLHF. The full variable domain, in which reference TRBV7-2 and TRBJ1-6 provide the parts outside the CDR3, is GAGVSQSPSNKVTEKGKDVELRCDPISGHTALYWYRQSLGQGLEFLIYFQGNSAPDKSGLPSDRFSAERTGGSVSTLTIQRTQQEDSAVYLCASSSLSQGKGGYSPLHFGNGTRLTVT.

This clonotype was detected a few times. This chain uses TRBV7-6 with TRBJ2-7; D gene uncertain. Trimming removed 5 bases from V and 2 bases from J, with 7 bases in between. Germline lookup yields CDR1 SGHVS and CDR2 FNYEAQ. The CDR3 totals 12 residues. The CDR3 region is CASSASPYEQYF. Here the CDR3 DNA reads TGTGCCAGCAGCGCGAGTCCCTACGAGCAGTACTTC.

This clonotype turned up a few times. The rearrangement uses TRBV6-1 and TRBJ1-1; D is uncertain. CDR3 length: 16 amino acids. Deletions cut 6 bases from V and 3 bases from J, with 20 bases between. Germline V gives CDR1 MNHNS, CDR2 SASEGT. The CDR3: CASSSSVVWGYTEAFF. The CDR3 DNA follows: TGTGCCAGCAGCTCCTCCGTCGTCTGGGGTTACACTGAAGCTTTCTTT.

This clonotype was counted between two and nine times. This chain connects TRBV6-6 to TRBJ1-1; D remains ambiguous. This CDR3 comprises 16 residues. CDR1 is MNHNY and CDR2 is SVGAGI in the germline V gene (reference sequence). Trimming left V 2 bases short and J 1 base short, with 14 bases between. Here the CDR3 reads CASSYLPLDGNTEAFF. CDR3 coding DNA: TGTGCCAGCAGTTACCTGCCTCTAGACGGGAACACTGAAGCTTTCTTT.

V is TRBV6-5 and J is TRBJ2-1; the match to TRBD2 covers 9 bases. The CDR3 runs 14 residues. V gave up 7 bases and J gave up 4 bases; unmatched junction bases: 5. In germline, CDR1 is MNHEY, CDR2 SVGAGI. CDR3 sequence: CASKIAGAYNEQFF. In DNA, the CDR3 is TGTGCCAGCAAAATAGCGGGAGCTTACAATGAGCAGTTCTTC.

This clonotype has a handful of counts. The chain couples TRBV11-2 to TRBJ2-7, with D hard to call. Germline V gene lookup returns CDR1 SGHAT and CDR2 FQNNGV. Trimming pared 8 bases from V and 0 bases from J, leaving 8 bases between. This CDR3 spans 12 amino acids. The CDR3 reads CASEGGSYEQYF. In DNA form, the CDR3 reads TGTGCCAGCGAAGGCGGCTCCTACGAGCAGTACTTC.

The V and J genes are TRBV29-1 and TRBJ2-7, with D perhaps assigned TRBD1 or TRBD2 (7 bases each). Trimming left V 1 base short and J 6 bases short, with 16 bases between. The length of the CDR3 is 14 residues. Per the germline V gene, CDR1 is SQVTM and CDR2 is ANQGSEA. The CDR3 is CSVEGQGKRGEQYF. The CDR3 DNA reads TGCAGCGTTGAAGGACAGGGAAAGCGGGGCGAGCAGTACTTC.

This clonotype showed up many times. CDR3 sequence reads: CASSLNRDTGELFF. DNA for the CDR3: TGTGCCAGCAGCTTAAACAGAGACACCGGGGAGCTGTTTTTT. The chain combines TRBV7-2 with TRBJ2-2; D unclear. The CDR3 has 14 amino acids. V was cut by 2 bases and J by 3 bases, with 7 bases left in between. Germline V lookup: CDR1 SGHTA, CDR2 FQGNSA.